The 30 T cell receptor beta chains below all came from one sample that was sequenced in a study of shared clonotypes between healthy human individuals. Positively selected for CCR7, the CD45RO-negative cells used as naive CD8 cells excluded terminally differentiated effector memory CD45RA+ cells. Only in-frame clones appear in the TCRdb table, and some are missing; sequencing was by immunoSEQ multiplex PCR. The sample includes millions of clones, roughly 94% seen only once; the top ten take around 1.1%. The sample comprised naive CD8+ T cells sorted from blood. These receptors all stem from a man between 18 and 35 years old in good health.

V and J are TRBV4-2 and TRBJ1-2; D perhaps matches TRBD1 (6 bases). This CDR3 contains 16 residues. Germline loops: CDR1 LGHNA, CDR2 YNFKEQ. Trimming cost V 1 base and J 3 bases, with 15 bases left between them. The CDR3: CASSQARQGIDYGYTF. CDR3 coding DNA: TGTGCCAGCAGCCAAGCCAGGCAGGGGATAGACTATGGCTACACCTTC.

Only one count was recorded for this clone. This chain uses TRBV29-1 with TRBJ2-1, with D maybe TRBD2 (7 bases). CDR1 is SQVTM, CDR2 ANQGSEA, per germline. V lost 5 bases and J lost 9, with 17 bases in between. There are 13 residues in the CDR3. The CDR3 coding sequence is TGCAGCGTTTTAGGGAGGGGGAATGGTGAGCAGTTCTTC. Translation: CSVLGRGNGEQFF.

The rearrangement joins TRBV1 to TRBJ2-1; TRBD2, the table's D call, was not compared with the DNA. TRBV1 is designated a pseudogene. The CDR3 runs to 21 residues. CDR3 sequence: CTSSPGGEGLAGGRSYNEQFF. CDR3 DNA sequence: TGCACCAGCAGCCCAGGAGGGGAGGGACTAGCGGGAGGGCGGTCCTACAATGAGCAGTTCTTC.

Concerning this clone itself: Distinct nucleotide sequences in the sample also encode this CDR3. This sequence joins TRBV27 and TRBJ2-1; tentative D call: TRBD2 (5 bases). The germline V gene has CDR1 MNHEY and CDR2 SMNVEV (reference sequence). V shed 0 bases and J shed 3 bases, with 6 bases lying between them. This CDR3 has 14 amino acids. The DNA of the CDR3 is TGTGCCAGCAGTTTATCCGGGGTCTACAATGAGCAGTTCTTC. As protein: CASSLSGVYNEQFF.

V usage is TRBV27 and J usage is TRBJ2-3, with 9 bases lining up with TRBD2. This CDR3 spans 14 amino acids. The V gene's germline CDR1 is MNHEY and CDR2 SMNVEV (reference sequence). The V segment lost 3 bases and the J segment 6 bases; nucleotides outside the gene matches: 4. For the CDR3, the DNA is TGTGCCAGCAGTTTTGCGAGCGGGGGGGATACGCAGTATTTT. Protein: CASSFASGGDTQYF.

The count of this clone is one. The genes are TRBV6-4 and TRBJ1-3, with D uncertain. From germline, CDR1 is MRHNA and CDR2 SNTAGT. CDR3 length: 14 amino acids. Trimming shortened V by 10 bases and J by 0 bases, and 13 bases separated the two germline ends. In nucleotides, the CDR3 is TGTGCCACCACCCTGTGGGGCTCTGGAAACACCATATATTTT. This gives the protein CATTLWGSGNTIYF.

In the case of this clone: Other DNA sequences in the same sample also yield this CDR3. V is TRBV27 and J is TRBJ2-2; unclear D gene. The germline gives CDR1 MNHEY, CDR2 SMNVEV (reference sequence). Trimming took 3 bases from V and 0 from J, leaving 2 bases between them. The length of the CDR3 is 13 residues. The CDR3 sequence: CASSLANTGELFF. DNA for the CDR3: TGTGCCAGCAGTTTGGCGAACACCGGGGAGCTGTTTTTT.

The count of this clone is one. CDR3 in amino acids: CASSEAGTLYNEQFF. DNA of the CDR3: TGTGCCAGCAGCGAGGCCGGGACGTTATACAATGAGCAGTTCTTC. The V call is TRBV9, the J call TRBJ2-1; D possibly matches TRBD1 or TRBD2 (5 bases each). The V gene lost 3 bases and the J gene lost 4 bases, with 14 bases spanning the gap. The length of the CDR3 is 15 residues. Germline assignment: CDR1 SGDLS and CDR2 YYNGEE.

The genes are TRBV7-9 and TRBJ2-1, with 7 bases fitting TRBD2. The CDR3 spans 17 residues. V shed 7 bases and J 4 bases; nucleotides not matched to a gene: 16. Per the germline V gene, CDR1 is SEHNR and CDR2 is FQNEAQ (reference sequence). This chain's CDR3 is CASKLGGTDIRYNEQFF. The CDR3 DNA reads as TGTGCCAGCAAATTGGGGGGGACGGACATACGGTACAATGAGCAGTTCTTC.

V usage is TRBV5-6 and J usage is TRBJ2-1, with no clear D. Germline lookup yields CDR1 SGHDT and CDR2 YYEEEE. Trimming left V 0 bases short and J 0 bases short, with 13 bases between. The CDR3 sequence is 17 residues long. The DNA for the CDR3 is TGTGCCAGCAGCTTGGGAGGCAGACCGAGCTCCTACAATGAGCAGTTCTTC. Its translation: CASSLGGRPSSYNEQFF. Full variable domain (missing parts from reference TRBV5-6 and TRBJ2-1): DAGVTQSPTHLIKTRGQQVTLRCSPKSGHDTVSWYQQALGQGPQFIFQYYEEEERQRGNFPDRFSGHQFPNYSSELNVNALLLGDSALYLCASSLGGRPSSYNEQFFGPGTRLTVL.

Of note for this clone: This specimen includes other DNA sequences encoding the same CDR3. This chain's CDR3 is CASSLGGYEQYF. CDR3 DNA: TGTGCCAGCAGCTTGGGAGGCTACGAGCAGTACTTC. The chain couples TRBV5-4 to TRBJ2-7; D is uncertain. Germline-derived CDR1 and CDR2 are SGHNT and YYREEE (reference sequence). Trimming stripped 0 bases from V and 3 bases from J, with 4 bases between. There are 12 residues in the CDR3.

The V and J genes are TRBV18 and TRBJ2-3; D is perhaps TRBD2 (6 bases). The CDR3 is 17 residues long. V lost 1 base to trimming and J lost 0 bases, with 14 bases between them. Germline loops: CDR1 KGHSH, CDR2 LQKENI. The CDR3, as DNA: TGTGCCAGCTCACCACTCAAAGGGGAGGCTAGCACAGATACGCAGTATTTT. It specifies CASSPLKGEASTDTQYF.

The chain recombines TRBV7-9 with TRBJ1-2; a weak D match, TRBD1 (6 bases). The ends were cut back, 5 bases at V and 8 bases at J, with 15 bases in the middle. Germline lookup yields CDR1 SEHNR and CDR2 FQNEAQ (reference sequence). The CDR3 totals 13 residues. CDR3 amino acids: CASSAGAGYGYTF. The CDR3 region has the DNA TGTGCCAGCAGCGCGGGGGCAGGGTACGGCTACACCTTC.

This clone appeared a single time. The chain joins TRBV27 to TRBJ1-5; possible D gene TRBD1, 5 bases. V lost 6 bases to trimming and J lost 3 bases, with 15 bases between them. Per the germline V gene, CDR1 is MNHEY and CDR2 is SMNVEV (reference sequence). This CDR3 spans 15 amino acids. The CDR3 protein is CASRPQDTFNQPQHF. The CDR3 region has the DNA TGTGCCAGCAGACCACAGGACACGTTCAATCAGCCCCAGCATTTT.

This clone was observed a single time. V and J are TRBV5-6 and TRBJ2-7, with 8 bases matching TRBD2. The CDR3 runs to 13 residues. J lost 7 bases, V lost 3 bases, and 6 bases had no gene match. Germline values: CDR1 SGHDT, CDR2 YYEEEE. The CDR3 here is CASSSGLVREQYF. The CDR3 region has the DNA TGTGCCAGCAGCTCGGGACTAGTCAGAGAGCAGTACTTC.

The chain carries TRBV9 and TRBJ1-3, with 7 bases aligning to TRBD1. Germline CDR1 and CDR2: SGDLS and YYNGEE. The V and J ends lost 0 bases and 4 bases, in that order; junction bases with no gene match: 4. This CDR3 has 15 residues. The CDR3 here is CASSVETGKGNTIYF. The CDR3, as DNA: TGTGCCAGCAGCGTAGAGACAGGGAAAGGAAACACCATATATTTT.

The genes are TRBV7-8 and TRBJ1-1; D is perhaps TRBD1 (5 bases). There are 15 residues in the CDR3. Germline V gene sequence: CDR1 SGHVS, CDR2 FQNEAQ. Trimming pared 5 bases from V and 1 base from J, leaving 14 bases between. Here the CDR3 DNA reads TGTGCCAGCAGCCAAGACGGGGGATGGAACACTGAAGCTTTCTTT. Translation gives CASSQDGGWNTEAFF.

This chain connects TRBV6-1 to TRBJ2-7; no reliable D call. CDR1 MNHNS and CDR2 SASEGT come from the germline V gene. Trimming left V 11 bases short and J 0 bases short, with 14 bases between. The CDR3 loop spans 13 amino acids. CDR3 bases: TGTGCCGGGGAAGACGCAGGCTCCTACGAGCAGTACTTC. It encodes CAGEDAGSYEQYF.

The V gene is TRBV6-5, the J gene TRBJ2-7; no clear D gene. This CDR3 comprises 12 residues. V dropped 0 bases and J dropped 6 bases, with 6 bases sitting between them. Per germline, CDR1 MNHEY and CDR2 SVGAGI. The CDR3 loop is CASSYSAFEQYF. In DNA, the CDR3 is TGTGCCAGCAGTTACTCCGCCTTCGAGCAGTACTTC.

This clone has just a few counts. The gene calls are TRBV30 and TRBJ2-2; 8 bases align to TRBD2. The length of the CDR3 is 16 residues. Per germline, CDR1 GTSNPN and CDR2 SVGIG (reference sequence). V trimming: 1 base; J trimming: 4 bases; junction bases outside the gene matches: 8. The CDR3 region has the DNA TGTGCCTGGAGTGACGCCGGGACTAGAGGCACCGGGGAGCTGTTTTTT. Translating gives CAWSDAGTRGTGELFF.

J is TRBJ1-1 and V is TRBV27, with D tentatively TRBD1 (5 bases). The CDR3 runs 16 residues. The germline V gene has CDR1 MNHEY and CDR2 SMNVEV (reference sequence). Trimming took 5 bases from V and 5 from J, leaving 21 bases between them. The CDR3 loop reads CASSRHFGAESTEAFF. CDR3 coding DNA: TGTGCCAGCAGTCGACATTTCGGGGCTGAGAGTACTGAAGCTTTCTTT.

J is TRBJ2-2 and V is TRBV10-2; D remains ambiguous. Germline V CDR1 and CDR2: WSHSY, SAAADI. V gave up 3 bases and J gave up 7 bases, with 9 bases separating them. CDR3 length: 13 amino acids. In DNA, the CDR3 is TGCGCCAGCAGTGACTACAGACGCGGGGAGCTGTTTTTT. The encoded protein is CASSDYRRGELFF.

The J gene is TRBJ2-1, the V gene TRBV2; 12 bases are a match to TRBD2. In germline, CDR1 is SNHLY, CDR2 FYNNEI. V was clipped by 6 bases and J by 9 bases; unmatched bases: 9. The CDR3 is 15 residues long. The CDR3 region is CASRDSSGGAFEQFF. Here the CDR3 DNA reads TGTGCCAGCAGAGATTCTAGCGGGGGGGCCTTTGAGCAGTTCTTC.

This chain links TRBV4-1 with TRBJ1-2; D is perhaps TRBD1 (5 bases). V was clipped by 1 base and J by 1 base, with 13 bases between them. The CDR3 consists of 16 residues. Germline CDR1 and CDR2: MGHRA and YSYEKL. CDR3 nucleotides: TGCGCCAGCAGCCAAGTTACAGGTACTTTTAACTATGGCTACACCTTC. Its protein is CASSQVTGTFNYGYTF.

The chain carries TRBV5-4 and TRBJ1-2, with D perhaps matching TRBD1 (5 bases). This CDR3 spans 14 amino acids. The germline gives CDR1 SGHNT, CDR2 YYREEE (reference sequence). Between the trimmed V and J ends, which lost 4 bases and 2 bases, there was a span of 12 bases. CDR3 sequence reads: CASSPRTSNYGYTF. CDR3 nucleotides: TGTGCCAGCAGCCCAAGGACATCGAACTATGGCTACACCTTC.

The J gene is TRBJ1-1, the V gene TRBV21-1. TRBV21-1 is assigned pseudogene status. This CDR3 has 15 residues. The CDR3 region is CASSKGPGEDTEAFF. The DNA for the CDR3 is TGTGCCAGCAGCAAAGGACCAGGGGAGGACACTGAAGCTTTCTTT.

J is TRBJ2-3 and V is TRBV14, with D uncertain. V lost 0 bases, J lost 4 bases, and 11 bases lay in between. CDR3 size: 15 residues. CDR1 is SGHDN, CDR2 FVKESK, per germline. The DNA for the CDR3 is TGTGCCAGCAGCCAAGACGGCTTCGGCGCAGATACGCAGTATTTT. Amino acid sequence: CASSQDGFGADTQYF. The whole variable domain, remainder taken from reference TRBV14 and TRBJ2-3, is EAGVTQFPSHSVIEKGQTVTLRCDPISGHDNLYWYRRVMGKEIKFLLHFVKESKQDESGMPNNRFLAERTGGTYSTLKVQPAELEDSGVYFCASSQDGFGADTQYFGPGTRLTVL.

The count of this clone is one. This chain links TRBV7-6 with TRBJ2-1; D gene ambiguous. V dropped 1 base and J dropped 8 bases, with 9 bases sitting between them. This CDR3 contains 13 residues. Germline CDR1 reads SGHVS; CDR2 reads FNYEAQ. The CDR3 is CASSLVPADEQFF. CDR3 nucleotides: TGTGCCAGCAGCTTAGTTCCCGCCGATGAGCAGTTCTTC.

V gene TRBV10-3 combines with J gene TRBJ1-3, with no clear D. The germline gives CDR1 ENHRY, CDR2 SYGVKD. V gave up 2 bases and J gave up 7 bases, with 6 bases separating them. The CDR3 covers 12 residues. CDR3 protein: CAISEKVNTIYF. CDR3 DNA: TGTGCCATCAGTGAGAAAGTGAACACCATATATTTT.

The V call is TRBV6-5, the J call TRBJ2-1; possibly TRBD1 for D (5 bases). The CDR3 length is 13 residues. CDR1 is MNHEY, CDR2 SVGAGI, per germline. Trimming removed 6 bases from V and 3 bases from J, with 9 bases in between. Here the CDR3 reads CASRQGLYNEQFF. CDR3 nucleotide sequence: TGTGCCAGCAGGCAGGGTCTCTACAATGAGCAGTTCTTC.